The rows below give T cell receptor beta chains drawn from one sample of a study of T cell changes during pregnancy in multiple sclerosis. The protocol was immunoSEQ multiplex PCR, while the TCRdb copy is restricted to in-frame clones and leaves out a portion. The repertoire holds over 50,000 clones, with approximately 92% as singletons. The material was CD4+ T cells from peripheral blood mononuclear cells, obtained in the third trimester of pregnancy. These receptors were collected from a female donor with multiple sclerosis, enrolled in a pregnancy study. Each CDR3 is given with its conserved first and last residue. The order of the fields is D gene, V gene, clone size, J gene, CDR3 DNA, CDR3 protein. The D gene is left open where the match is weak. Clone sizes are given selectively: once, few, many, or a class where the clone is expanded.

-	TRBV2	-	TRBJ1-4	TGTGCCAGCAGTTGGTCCCCACGAGATGAAAAACTGTTTTTT	CASSWSPRDEKLFF
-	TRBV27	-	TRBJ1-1	TGTGCCAGCAGCGCCGGACTCGCTAACACTGAAGCTTTCTTT	CASSAGLANTEAFF
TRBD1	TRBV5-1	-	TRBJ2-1	TGCGCCAGCGCCGGGGACAGTTACAATGAGCAGTTCTTC	CASAGDSYNEQFF
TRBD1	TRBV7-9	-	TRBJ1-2	TGTGCCAGCAGCTTACAGACAGGGAATTACTATGGCTACACCTTC	CASSLQTGNYYGYTF
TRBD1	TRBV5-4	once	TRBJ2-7	TGTGCCAGCAGCATTGGACAGGGGGCAGCCTACGAGCAGTACTTC	CASSIGQGAAYEQYF
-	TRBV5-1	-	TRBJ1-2	TGCGCCAGCAGCACATATCGGCGGGCGGCCGATGGCTACACCTTC	CASSTYRRAADGYTF
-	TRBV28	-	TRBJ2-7	TGTGCCAGCAGTCACCGGGTTCTTCCCTACGAGCAGTACTTC	CASSHRVLPYEQYF
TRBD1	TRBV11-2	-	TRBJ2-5	TGTGCCAGCAGCAGGGGACAGCAAGAGACCCAGTACTTC	CASSRGQQETQYF
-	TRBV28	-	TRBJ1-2	TGTGCCAGCAGTCCCTGGACAGTTGGCTATGGCTACACCTTC	CASSPWTVGYGYTF
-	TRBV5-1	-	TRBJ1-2	TGCGCCAGCAGCTCTGGGCAGGGCACCCAAGTCATTCATGGCTACACCTTC	CASSSGQGTQVIHGYTF
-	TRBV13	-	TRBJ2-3	TGTGCCAGCAGCTTGGGCGGGCGGGGAGATACGCAGTATTTT	CASSLGGRGDTQYF
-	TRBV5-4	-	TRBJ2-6	TGTGCCAGCACCCCGCCCAGCTCTGGGGCCAACGTCCTGACTTTC	CASTPPSSGANVLTF
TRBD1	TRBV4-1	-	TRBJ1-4	TGCGCCAGCAGCCAAGGACAGGGAGGCGAAAAACTGTTTTTT	CASSQGQGGEKLFF
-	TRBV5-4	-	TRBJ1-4	TGTGCCAGCAGCCTCAGGGGAACTAATGAAAAACTGTTTTTT	CASSLRGTNEKLFF
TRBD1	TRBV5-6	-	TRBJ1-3	TGTGCCAGCAGCTCAGGGACAGTCGCTGGAAACACCATATATTTT	CASSSGTVAGNTIYF
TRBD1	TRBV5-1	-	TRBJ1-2	TGCGCCAGCAGCTTGGAGGGGGCAGGTGGCTACACCTTC	CASSLEGAGGYTF
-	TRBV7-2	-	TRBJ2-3	TGTGCCAGCAGCCCAGACTACGGACGGGGAGATACGCAGTATTTT	CASSPDYGRGDTQYF
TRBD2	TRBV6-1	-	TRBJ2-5	TGTGCCAGCAGTGCCCGACTAGCGGGGGCCCAAGAGACCCAGTACTTC	CASSARLAGAQETQYF
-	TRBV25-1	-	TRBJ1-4	TGTGCCAGCAGTGACTTAGGAGGAGGTAGCGAAAAACTGTTTTTT	CASSDLGGGSEKLFF
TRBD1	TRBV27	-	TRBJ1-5	TGTGCCAGCAGTCCTTGGACAGGGGGCAATTTAAATCAGCCCCAGCATTTT	CASSPWTGGNLNQPQHF
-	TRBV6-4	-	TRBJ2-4	TGTGCCAGCAGTTACGACAGATATGGCATTCAGTACTTC	CASSYDRYGIQYF
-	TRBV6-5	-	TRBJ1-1	TGTGCCAGCAGGGGGCGCAACCTGAACACTGAAGCTTTCTTT	CASRGRNLNTEAFF
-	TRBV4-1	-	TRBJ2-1	TGCGCCAGCAGCCAATTCCTAGAAAACAATGAGCAGTTCTTC	CASSQFLENNEQFF
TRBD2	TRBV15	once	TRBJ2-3	TGTGCCACCAGCGTCAATACGGTATCAGCTAGCGGGAGGAGGGATACGCAGTATTTT	CATSVNTVSASGRRDTQYF
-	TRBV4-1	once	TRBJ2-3	TGCGCCAGCAGCCAAGATTTTGCAGGGACAGATACGCAGTATTTT	CASSQDFAGTDTQYF
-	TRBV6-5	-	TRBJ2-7	TGTGCCAGCAGTTCCCCGGGCAGGGGCTCCTACGAGCAGTACTTC	CASSSPGRGSYEQYF